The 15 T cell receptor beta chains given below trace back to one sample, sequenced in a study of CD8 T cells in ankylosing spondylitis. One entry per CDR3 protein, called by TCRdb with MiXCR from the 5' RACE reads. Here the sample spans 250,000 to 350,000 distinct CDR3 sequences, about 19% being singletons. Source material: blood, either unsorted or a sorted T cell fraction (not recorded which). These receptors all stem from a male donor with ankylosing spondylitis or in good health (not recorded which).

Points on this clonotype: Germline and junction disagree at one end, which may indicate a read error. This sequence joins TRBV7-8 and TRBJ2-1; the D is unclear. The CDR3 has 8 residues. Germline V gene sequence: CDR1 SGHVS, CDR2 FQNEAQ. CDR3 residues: CCDNEQFF. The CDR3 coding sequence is TGCTGTGACAATGAGCAGTTCTTC.

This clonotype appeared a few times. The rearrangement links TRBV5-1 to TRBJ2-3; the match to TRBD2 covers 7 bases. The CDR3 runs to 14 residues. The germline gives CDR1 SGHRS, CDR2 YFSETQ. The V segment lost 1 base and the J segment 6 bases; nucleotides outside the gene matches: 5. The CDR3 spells CASSLRLADDTQYF. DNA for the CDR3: TGCGCCAGCAGCTTGAGGCTAGCGGACGATACGCAGTATTTT.

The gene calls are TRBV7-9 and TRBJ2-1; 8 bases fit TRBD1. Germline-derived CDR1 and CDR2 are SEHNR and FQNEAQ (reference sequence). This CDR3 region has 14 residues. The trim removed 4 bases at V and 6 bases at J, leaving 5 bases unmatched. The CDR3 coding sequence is TGTGCCAGCAGCTCTCGGGACAGGCCCAATGAGCAGTTCTTC. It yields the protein CASSSRDRPNEQFF.

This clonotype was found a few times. This CDR3 is CASSLRGWSGDTEAFF. The CDR3 nucleotides are TGTGCCAGCAGCCTTAGGGGATGGAGCGGGGACACTGAAGCTTTCTTT. The chain couples TRBV3-1 to TRBJ1-1; the D gene is possibly TRBD1 (5 bases). Germline V gene lookup returns CDR1 LGHDT and CDR2 YNNKEL (reference sequence). The V gene lost 4 bases and the J gene lost 3 bases, with 18 bases spanning the gap. The length of the CDR3 is 16 residues.

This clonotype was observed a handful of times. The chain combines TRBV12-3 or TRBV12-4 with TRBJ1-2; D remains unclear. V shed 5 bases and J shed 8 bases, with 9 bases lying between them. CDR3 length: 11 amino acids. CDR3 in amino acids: CASSLTRGYTF. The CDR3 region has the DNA TGTGCCAGCAGTCTCACACGGGGCTACACCTTC.

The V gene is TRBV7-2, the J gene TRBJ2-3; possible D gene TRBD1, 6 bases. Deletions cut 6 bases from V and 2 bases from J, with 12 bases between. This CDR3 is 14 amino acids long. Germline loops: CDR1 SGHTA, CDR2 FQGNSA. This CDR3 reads CASRFDRFTDTQYF. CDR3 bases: TGTGCCAGCAGATTCGACAGGTTCACAGATACGCAGTATTTT.

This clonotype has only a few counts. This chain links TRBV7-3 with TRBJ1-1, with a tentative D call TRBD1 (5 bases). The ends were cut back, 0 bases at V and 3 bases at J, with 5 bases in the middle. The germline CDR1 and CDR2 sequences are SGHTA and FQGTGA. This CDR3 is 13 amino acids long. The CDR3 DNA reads TGTGCCAGCAGCTTAACCAGGGACACTGAAGCTTTCTTT. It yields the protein CASSLTRDTEAFF.

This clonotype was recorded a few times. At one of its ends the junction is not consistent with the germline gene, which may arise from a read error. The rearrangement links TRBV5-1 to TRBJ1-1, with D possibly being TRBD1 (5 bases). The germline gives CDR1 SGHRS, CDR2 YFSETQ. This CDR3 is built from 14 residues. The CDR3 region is CASSTGTANTEAFF. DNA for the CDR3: TGTGCCAGCAGCACCGGGACGGCAAACACTGAAGCTTTCTTT.

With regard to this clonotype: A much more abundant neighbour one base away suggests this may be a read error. CDR3 amino acids: CASSPGTMGWDKQFF. CDR3 in DNA: TGCGCCAGCAGCCCCGGGACAATGGGGTGGGATAAGCAGTTCTTC. The chain has TRBV5-1 and TRBJ2-1; D might be TRBD1 (6 bases). The CDR3 totals 15 residues. Trimming cost V 4 bases and J 11 bases, with 22 bases left between them. Per the germline V gene, CDR1 is SGHRS and CDR2 is YFSETQ.

For the CDR3, the DNA is TGTGCCAGCAGTGAAGCCGTACTAGCGGGAGGCTCGAATGAGCAGTTCTTC. Its translation is CASSEAVLAGGSNEQFF. This chain connects TRBV6-1 to TRBJ2-1, with 12 nucleotides matching TRBD2. The ends lost 0 bases at V and 7 bases at J; junction bases unmatched: 7. Germline loops: CDR1 MNHNS, CDR2 SASEGT. The CDR3 covers 17 residues.

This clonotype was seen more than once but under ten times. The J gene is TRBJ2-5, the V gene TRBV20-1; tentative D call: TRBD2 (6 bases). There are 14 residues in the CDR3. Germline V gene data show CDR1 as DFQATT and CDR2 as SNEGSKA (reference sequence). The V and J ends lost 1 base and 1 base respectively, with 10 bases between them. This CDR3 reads CSARVRRGQETQYF. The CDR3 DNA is TGCAGTGCTAGAGTAAGGAGGGGCCAAGAGACCCAGTACTTC.

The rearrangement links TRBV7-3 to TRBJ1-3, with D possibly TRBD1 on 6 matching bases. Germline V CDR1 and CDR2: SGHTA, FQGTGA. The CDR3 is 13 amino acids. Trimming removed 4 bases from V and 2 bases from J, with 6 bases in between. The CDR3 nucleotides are TGTGCCAGCAGCTGGACAGCTGGAAACACCATATATTTT. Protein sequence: CASSWTAGNTIYF.

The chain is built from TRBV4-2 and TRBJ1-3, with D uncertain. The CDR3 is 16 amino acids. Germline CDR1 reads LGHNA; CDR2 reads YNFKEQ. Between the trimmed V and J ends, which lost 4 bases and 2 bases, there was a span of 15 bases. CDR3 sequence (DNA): TGTGCCAGCAGCCCCCTCCACGGAAATACTGGAAACACCATATATTTT. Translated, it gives CASSPLHGNTGNTIYF.

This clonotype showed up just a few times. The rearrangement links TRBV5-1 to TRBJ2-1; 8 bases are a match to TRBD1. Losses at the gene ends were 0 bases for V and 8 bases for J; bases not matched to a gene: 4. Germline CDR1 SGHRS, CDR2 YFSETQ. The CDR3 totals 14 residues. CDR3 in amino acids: CASSLGQGIDEQFF. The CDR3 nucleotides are TGCGCCAGCAGCTTGGGACAGGGGATCGATGAGCAGTTCTTC.

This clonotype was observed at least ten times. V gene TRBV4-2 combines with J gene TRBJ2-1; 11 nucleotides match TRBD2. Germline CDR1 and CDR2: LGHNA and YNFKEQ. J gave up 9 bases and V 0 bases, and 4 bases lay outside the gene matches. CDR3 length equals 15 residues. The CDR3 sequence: CASSQDLGTSGEQFF. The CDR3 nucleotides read TGTGCCAGCAGCCAAGATTTGGGGACTAGCGGTGAGCAGTTCTTC.